This record looks at one T cell receptor (beta chain) sequence and its context. The antigen is undetermined. This sample was taken from a study of blood T cells in healthy people across ages. Study conclusions and caveats: Per million T cells, the diversity of TCR beta decreased roughly linearly as age advanced. The diversity estimates, figures obtained from one million T cells, were considered underestimates.

It was with a sample-barcoded 5' primer and a J-beta primer mix that a second PCR of about 6 to 11 cycles was run. Unique molecular identifiers of 12 random nucleotides labeled each cDNA. All samples gave at least 2.5 million CDR3-containing paired-end reads. TCRdb called the 5' RACE reads again in MiXCR, with one record for every CDR3 protein. The sample lists about 810,000 distinct CDR3 sequences; around 36% were seen once. Trimming took off 2 bases at V and 0 bases at J, with 14 bases between the two ends. Germline lookup yields CDR1 SEHNR and CDR2 FQNEAQ (reference sequence). This CDR3 spans 17 amino acids.

The TCR was taken from a man aged 18 to 30 in good health. The J gene is TRBJ2-1, the V gene TRBV7-9, with D tentatively TRBD1 or TRBD2 (5 bases each). Sequencing was performed on blood. The CDR3, as DNA: TGTGCCAGCAGCTTATCACCGGGGCAGACCTCCTACAATGAGCAGTTCTTC. Translating gives CASSLSPGQTSYNEQFF.